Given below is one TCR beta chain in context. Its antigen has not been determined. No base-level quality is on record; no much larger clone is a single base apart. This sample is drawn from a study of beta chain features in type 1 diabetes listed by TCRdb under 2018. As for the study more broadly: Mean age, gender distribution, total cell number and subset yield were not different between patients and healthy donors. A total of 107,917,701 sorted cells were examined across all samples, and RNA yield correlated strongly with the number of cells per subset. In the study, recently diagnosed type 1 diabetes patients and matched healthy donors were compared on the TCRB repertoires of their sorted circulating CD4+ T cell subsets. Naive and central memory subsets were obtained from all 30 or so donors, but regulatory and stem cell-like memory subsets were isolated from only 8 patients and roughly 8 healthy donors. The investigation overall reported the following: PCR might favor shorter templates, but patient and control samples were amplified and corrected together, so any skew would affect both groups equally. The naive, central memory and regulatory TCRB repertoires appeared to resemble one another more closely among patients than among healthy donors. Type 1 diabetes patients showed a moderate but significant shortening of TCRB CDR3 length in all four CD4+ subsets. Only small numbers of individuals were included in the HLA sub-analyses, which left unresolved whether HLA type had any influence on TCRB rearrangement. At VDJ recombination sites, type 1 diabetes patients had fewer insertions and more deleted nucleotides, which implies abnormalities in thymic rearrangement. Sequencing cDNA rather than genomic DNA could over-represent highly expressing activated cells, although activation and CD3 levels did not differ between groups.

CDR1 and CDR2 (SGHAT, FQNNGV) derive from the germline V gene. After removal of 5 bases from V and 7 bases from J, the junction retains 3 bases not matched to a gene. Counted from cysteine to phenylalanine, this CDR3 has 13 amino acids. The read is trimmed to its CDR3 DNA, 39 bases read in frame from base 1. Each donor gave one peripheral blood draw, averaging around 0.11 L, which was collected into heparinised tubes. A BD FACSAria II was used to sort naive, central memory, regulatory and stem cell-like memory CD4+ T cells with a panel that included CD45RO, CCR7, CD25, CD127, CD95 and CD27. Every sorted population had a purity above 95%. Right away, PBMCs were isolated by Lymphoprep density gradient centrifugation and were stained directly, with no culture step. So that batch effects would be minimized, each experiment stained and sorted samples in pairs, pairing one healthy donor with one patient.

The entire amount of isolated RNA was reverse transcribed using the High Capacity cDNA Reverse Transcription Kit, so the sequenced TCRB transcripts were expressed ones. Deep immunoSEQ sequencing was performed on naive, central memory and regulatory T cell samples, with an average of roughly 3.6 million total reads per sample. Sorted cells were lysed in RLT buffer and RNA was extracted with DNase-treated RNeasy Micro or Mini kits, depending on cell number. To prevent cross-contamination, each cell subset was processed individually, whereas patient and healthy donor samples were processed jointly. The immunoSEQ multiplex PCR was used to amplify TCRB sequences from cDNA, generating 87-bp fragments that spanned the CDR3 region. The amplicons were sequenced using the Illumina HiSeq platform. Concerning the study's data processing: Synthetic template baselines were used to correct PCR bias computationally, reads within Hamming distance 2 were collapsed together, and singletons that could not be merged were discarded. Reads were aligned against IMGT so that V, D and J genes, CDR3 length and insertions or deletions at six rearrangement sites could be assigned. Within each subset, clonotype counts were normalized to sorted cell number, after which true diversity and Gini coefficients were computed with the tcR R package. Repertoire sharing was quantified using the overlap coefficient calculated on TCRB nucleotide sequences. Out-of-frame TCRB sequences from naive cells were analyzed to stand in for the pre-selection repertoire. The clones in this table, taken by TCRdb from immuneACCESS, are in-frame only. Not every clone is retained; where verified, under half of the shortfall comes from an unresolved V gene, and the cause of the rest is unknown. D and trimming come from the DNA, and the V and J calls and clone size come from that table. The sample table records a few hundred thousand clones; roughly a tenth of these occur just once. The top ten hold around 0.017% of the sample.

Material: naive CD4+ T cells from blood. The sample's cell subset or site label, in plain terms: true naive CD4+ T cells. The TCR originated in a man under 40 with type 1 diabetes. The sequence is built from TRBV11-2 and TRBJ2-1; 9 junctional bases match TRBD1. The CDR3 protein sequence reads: CASSPDRGNEQFF. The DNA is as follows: TGTGCCAGCAGCCCGGACAGGGGAAATGAGCAGTTCTTC.